This TCR beta chain was retrieved from a study of response to subunit inactivated influenza vaccine. General study findings and limits: Authors suggested that a seasonal influenza vaccination recruits few new T cells each time.

MiXCR was run by TCRdb on the RT-PCR reads, yielding one entry per CDR3 protein. The table includes hundreds of thousands of distinct CDR3 sequences, about 8% detected once. The CDR3 consists of 19 residues. Per germline, CDR1 SGHRS and CDR2 YFSETQ. With 2 bases removed from V and 4 bases from J, the gap between germline ends came to 22 bases. In the case of this clonotype: Antigen: not known.

The receptor was isolated from a man aged 50 to 69 who received an inactivated influenza vaccine. V usage is TRBV5-1 and J usage is TRBJ2-6; no firm D call. The sequencing here drew on PBMCs from blood, taken less than 30 months after vaccination. CDR3 sequence reads: CASSLIPGWSGSGANVLTF. CDR3 coding DNA: TGCGCCAGCAGCTTAATCCCAGGCTGGTCGGGTTCCGGGGCCAACGTCCTGACTTTC.